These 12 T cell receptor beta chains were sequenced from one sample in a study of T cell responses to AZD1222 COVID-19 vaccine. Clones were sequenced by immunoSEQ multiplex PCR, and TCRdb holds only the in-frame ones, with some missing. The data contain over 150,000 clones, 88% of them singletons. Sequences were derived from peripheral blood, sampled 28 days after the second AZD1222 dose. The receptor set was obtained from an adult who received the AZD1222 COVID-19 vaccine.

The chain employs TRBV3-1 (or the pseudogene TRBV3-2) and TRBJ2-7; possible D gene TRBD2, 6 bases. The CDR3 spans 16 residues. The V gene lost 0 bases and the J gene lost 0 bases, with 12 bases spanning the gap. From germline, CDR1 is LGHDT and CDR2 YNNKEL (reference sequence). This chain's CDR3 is CASSQEWGDPSYEQYF. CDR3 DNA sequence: TGTGCCAGCAGCCAAGAATGGGGGGACCCCTCCTACGAGCAGTACTTC.

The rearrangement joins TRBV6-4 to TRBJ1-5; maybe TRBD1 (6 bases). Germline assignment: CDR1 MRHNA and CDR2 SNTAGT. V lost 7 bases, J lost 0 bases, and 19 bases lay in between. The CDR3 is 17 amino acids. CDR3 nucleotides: TGTGCCAGCATACTACGACAGGCGAGGAATAGCAATCAGCCCCAGCATTTT. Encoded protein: CASILRQARNSNQPQHF.

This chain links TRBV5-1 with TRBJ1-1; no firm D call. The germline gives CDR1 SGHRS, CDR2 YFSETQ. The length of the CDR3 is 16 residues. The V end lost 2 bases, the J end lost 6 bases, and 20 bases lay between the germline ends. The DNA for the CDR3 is TGCGCCAGCAGCTTAGTAAAGGGTTCGAACGGACCTGAAGCTTTCTTT. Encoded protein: CASSLVKGSNGPEAFF.

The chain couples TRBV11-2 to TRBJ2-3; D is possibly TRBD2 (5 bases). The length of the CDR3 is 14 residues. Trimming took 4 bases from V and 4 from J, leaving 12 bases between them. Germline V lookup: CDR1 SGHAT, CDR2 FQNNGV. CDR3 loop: CASSSLLGADTQYF. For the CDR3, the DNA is TGTGCCAGCAGCTCCCTACTAGGCGCAGATACGCAGTATTTT. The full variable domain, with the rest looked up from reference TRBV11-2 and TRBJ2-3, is EAGVAQSPRYKIIEKRQSVAFWCNPISGHATLYWYQQILGQGPKLLIQFQNNGVVDDSQLPKDRFSAERLKGVDSTLKIQPAKLEDSAVYLCASSSLLGADTQYFGPGTRLTVL.

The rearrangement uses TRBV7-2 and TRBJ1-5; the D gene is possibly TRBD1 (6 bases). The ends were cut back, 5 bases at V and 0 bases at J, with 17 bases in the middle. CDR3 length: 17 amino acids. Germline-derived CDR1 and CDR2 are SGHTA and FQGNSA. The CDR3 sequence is CASSILGTPYSNQPQHF. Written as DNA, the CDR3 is TGTGCCAGCAGCATATTAGGGACACCTTATAGCAATCAGCCCCAGCATTTT.

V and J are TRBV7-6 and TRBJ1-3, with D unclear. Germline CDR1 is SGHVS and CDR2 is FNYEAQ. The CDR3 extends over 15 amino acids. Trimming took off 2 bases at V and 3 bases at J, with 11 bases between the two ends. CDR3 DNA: TGTGCCAGCAGCTTACCCCGGACGGGTGGAAACACCATATATTTT. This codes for CASSLPRTGGNTIYF.

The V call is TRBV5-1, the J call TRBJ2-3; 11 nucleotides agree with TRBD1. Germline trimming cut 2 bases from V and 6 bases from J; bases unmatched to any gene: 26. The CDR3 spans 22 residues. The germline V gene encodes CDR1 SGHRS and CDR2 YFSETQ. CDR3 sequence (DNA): TGCGCCAGCAGCTTATGGACAGGGGGCGCATCTGGGCATCGGGGCGATATCGATACGCAGTATTTT. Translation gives CASSLWTGGASGHRGDIDTQYF.

CDR3 loop: CASSPHGVLDGYTF. The DNA of the CDR3 is TGTGCCAGCAGCCCCCACGGCGTCCTCGATGGCTACACCTTC. The chain combines TRBV3-1 (or the pseudogene TRBV3-2) with TRBJ1-2; D gene ambiguous. Germline V gives CDR1 LGHDT, CDR2 YNNKEL (reference sequence). The CDR3 consists of 14 residues. Between the trimmed V and J ends, which lost 4 bases and 6 bases, there was a span of 15 bases.

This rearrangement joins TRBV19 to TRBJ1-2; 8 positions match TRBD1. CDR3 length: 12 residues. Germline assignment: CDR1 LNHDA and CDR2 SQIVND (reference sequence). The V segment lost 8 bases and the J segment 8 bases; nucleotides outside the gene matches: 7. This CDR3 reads CASPNPGGGYTF. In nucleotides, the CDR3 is TGTGCCAGTCCCAATCCAGGGGGCGGCTACACCTTC.

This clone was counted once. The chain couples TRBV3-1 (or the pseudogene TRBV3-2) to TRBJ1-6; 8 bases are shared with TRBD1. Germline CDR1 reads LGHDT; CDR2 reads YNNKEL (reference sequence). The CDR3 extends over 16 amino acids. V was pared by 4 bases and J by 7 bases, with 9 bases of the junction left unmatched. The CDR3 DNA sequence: TGTGCCAGCAGCCCTGGACTCAGGGGGCCCAATTCACCCCTCCACTTT. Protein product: CASSPGLRGPNSPLHF.

As DNA, the CDR3 is TGTGCCAGCTCACCCCCCAGCGCGGGGGAAGCTTTCTTT. It translates to CASSPPSAGEAFF. The V gene is TRBV18, the J gene TRBJ1-1; no reliable D call. Per germline, CDR1 KGHSH and CDR2 LQKENI. V was clipped by 3 bases and J by 8 bases, with 13 bases between them. The CDR3 sequence is 13 residues long.

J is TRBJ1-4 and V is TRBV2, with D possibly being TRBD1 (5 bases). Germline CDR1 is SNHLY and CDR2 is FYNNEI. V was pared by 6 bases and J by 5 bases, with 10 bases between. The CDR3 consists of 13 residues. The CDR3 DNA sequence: TGTGCCAGCAGGGGGGAATACAATGAAAAACTGTTTTTT. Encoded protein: CASRGEYNEKLFF.